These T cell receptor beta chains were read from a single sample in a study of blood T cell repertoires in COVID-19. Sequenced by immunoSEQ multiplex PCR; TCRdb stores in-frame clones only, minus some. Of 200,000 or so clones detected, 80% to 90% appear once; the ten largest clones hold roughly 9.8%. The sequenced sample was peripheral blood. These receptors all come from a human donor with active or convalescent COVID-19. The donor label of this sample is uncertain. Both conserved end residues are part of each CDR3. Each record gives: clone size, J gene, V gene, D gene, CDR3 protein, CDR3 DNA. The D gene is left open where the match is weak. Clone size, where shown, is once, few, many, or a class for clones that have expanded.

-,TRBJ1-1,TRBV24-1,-,CATRTRSGESEAFF,TGTGCCACCAGAACCCGGTCCGGGGAGTCTGAAGCTTTCTTT
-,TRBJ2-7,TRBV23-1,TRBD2,CASKGGVGSGSKNEQYF,TGCGCCAGCAAGGGGGGGGTTGGAAGCGGGAGTAAAAACGAGCAGTACTTC
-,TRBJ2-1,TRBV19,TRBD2,CASNVWTSGSMGIDEQFF,TGTGCCAGTAATGTGTGGACTAGCGGGAGTATGGGGATCGATGAGCAGTTCTTC
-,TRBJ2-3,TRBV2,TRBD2,CASGGGLREDLPDTQYF,TGTGCCAGCGGGGGAGGGTTGCGGGAGGATTTGCCAGATACGCAGTATTTT
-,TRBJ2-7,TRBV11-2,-,CASLRGYEQYF,TGTGCCAGCTTGAGAGGCTACGAGCAGTACTTC
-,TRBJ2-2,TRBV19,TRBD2,CASSTDSGRWRPGELFF,TGTGCCAGTAGTACCGATAGCGGGAGGTGGCGTCCCGGGGAGCTGTTTTTT
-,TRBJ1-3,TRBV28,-,CASSEPRGNSGNTIYF,TGTGCCAGCAGTGAGCCGCGGGGTAACTCTGGAAACACCATATATTTT
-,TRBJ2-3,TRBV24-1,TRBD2,CATSESTSREADTQYF,TGTGCCACCAGTGAGTCGACTAGCCGAGAAGCAGATACGCAGTATTTT
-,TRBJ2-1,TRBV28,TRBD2,CASGDGTSLAGYNEQFF,TGTGCCAGCGGGGACGGGACCAGTCTAGCGGGATATAATGAGCAGTTCTTC
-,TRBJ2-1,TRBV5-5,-,CASSLLGEMDEQFF,TGTGCCAGCAGCTTGCTCGGGGAGATGGATGAGCAGTTCTTC
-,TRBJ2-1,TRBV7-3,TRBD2,CASSRSGGQPGEQFF,TGTGCCAGCAGCCGGTCGGGGGGGCAACCCGGTGAGCAGTTCTTC
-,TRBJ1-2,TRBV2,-,CAIRRGSGYGYTF,TGTGCCATCCGGCGGGGGTCGGGCTATGGCTACACCTTC
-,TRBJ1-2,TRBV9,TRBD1,CASSEDDRAWGYTF,TGTGCCAGCAGCGAGGACGACAGGGCCTGGGGCTACACCTTC
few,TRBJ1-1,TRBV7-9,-,CASSLADHSGAEAFF,TGTGCCAGCAGCTTAGCTGACCACTCAGGGGCTGAAGCTTTCTTT
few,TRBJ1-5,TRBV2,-,CAGGLGGNQPQHF,TGTGCCGGCGGCCTAGGGGGCAATCAGCCCCAGCATTTT
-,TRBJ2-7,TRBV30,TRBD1,CAWSGGQGAGEQYF,TGTGCCTGGAGTGGGGGACAGGGGGCGGGGGAGCAGTACTTC
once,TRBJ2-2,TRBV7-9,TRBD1,CASSLVTGAFSGELFF,TGTGCCAGCAGCTTAGTTACAGGGGCGTTTTCCGGGGAGCTGTTTTTT
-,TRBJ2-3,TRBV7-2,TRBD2,CASRPRASGSTDTQYF,TGTGCCAGCAGACCTAGGGCTAGCGGGAGCACAGATACGCAGTATTTT
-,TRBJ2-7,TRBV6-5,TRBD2,CASSAGLAEQYF,TGTGCCAGCAGCGCGGGACTAGCGGAGCAGTACTTC
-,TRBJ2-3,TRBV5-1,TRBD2,CASLAGGSATDTQYF,TGCGCCAGCCTGGCGGGAGGTTCCGCCACAGATACGCAGTATTTT
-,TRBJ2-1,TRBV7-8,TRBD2,CASSQRLAGESEQFF,TGTGCCAGCAGCCAAAGACTAGCGGGAGAAAGTGAGCAGTTCTTC
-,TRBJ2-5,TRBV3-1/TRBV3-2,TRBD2,CASSQGGTSQETQYF,TGTGCCAGCAGCCAAGGAGGGACTAGTCAAGAGACCCAGTACTTC
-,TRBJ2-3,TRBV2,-,CASKAKDSTDTQYF,TGTGCCAGCAAGGCAAAGGACAGTACAGATACGCAGTATTTT
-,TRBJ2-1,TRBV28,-,CASRSSRGYNEQFF,TGTGCCAGCAGGAGTAGCCGGGGCTACAATGAGCAGTTCTTC
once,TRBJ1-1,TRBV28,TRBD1,CASSGTGAAWEAFF,TGTGCCAGCAGTGGGACAGGGGCGGCCTGGGAAGCTTTCTTT
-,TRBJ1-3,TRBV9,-,CASSSTGYGNTIYF,TGTGCCAGCAGCTCAACAGGGTATGGAAACACCATATATTTT
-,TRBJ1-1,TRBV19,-,CASSTTPGGTEAFF,TGTGCCAGTAGTACTACGCCGGGGGGCACTGAAGCTTTCTTT
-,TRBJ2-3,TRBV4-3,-,CASSQGGVTDTQYF,TGCGCCAGCAGCCAAGGGGGGGTCACAGATACGCAGTATTTT
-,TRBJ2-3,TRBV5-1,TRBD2,CASSLGGSWGTDTQYF,TGCGCCAGCAGCCTCGGGGGGTCATGGGGCACAGATACGCAGTATTTT
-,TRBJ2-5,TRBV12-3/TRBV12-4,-,CASSPTSQTQYF,TGTGCCAGCAGTCCAACTAGTCAGACCCAGTACTTC
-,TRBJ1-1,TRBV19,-,CASSTPGSVNTEAFF,TGTGCCAGTAGTACCCCAGGGTCGGTGAACACTGAAGCTTTCTTT
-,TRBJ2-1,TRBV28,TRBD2,CASGGWTSGVNEQFF,TGTGCCAGCGGCGGGTGGACTAGCGGGGTCAATGAGCAGTTCTTC
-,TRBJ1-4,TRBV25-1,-,CASSLTPGPNGDEKLFF,TGTGCCAGCAGTCTTACGCCCGGACCTAACGGGGATGAAAAACTGTTTTTT
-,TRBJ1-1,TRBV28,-,CASITSGQNTEAFF,TGTGCCAGCATCACCTCCGGACAGAACACTGAAGCTTTCTTT
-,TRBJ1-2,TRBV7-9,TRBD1,CASSLRDRGQGDGYTF,TGTGCCAGCAGCTTGCGGGACAGGGGGCAGGGCGATGGCTACACCTTC
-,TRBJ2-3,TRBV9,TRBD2,CAQVGGGAVPPYTDTQYF,TGTGCTCAGGTGGGGGGAGGGGCCGTGCCGCCCTACACAGATACGCAGTATTTT
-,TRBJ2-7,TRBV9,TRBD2,CASSVDSAGGLDEQYF,TGTGCCAGCAGCGTAGATTCAGCGGGGGGGCTAGACGAGCAGTACTTC
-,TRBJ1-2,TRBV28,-,CASTSGVNYGYTF,TGTGCCAGCACCTCGGGGGTTAACTATGGCTACACCTTC
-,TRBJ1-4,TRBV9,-,CASSVGHGATPNEKLFF,TGTGCCAGCAGCGTAGGTCACGGAGCCACACCTAATGAAAAACTGTTTTTT
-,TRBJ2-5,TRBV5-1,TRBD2,CASSFAGEGETQYF,TGCGCCAGCAGCTTCGCGGGAGAGGGAGAGACCCAGTACTTC
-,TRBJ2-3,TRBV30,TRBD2,CAWSVRSSGPRGTDTQYF,TGTGCCTGGAGTGTAAGGTCTAGCGGTCCGAGGGGCACAGATACGCAGTATTTT
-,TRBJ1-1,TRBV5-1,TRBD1,CASSKGTGSNTEAFF,TGCGCCAGCAGCAAAGGGACAGGCTCGAACACTGAAGCTTTCTTT
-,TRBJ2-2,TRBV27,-,CASSFLGHPNTGELFF,TGTGCCAGCAGTTTCCTAGGACACCCGAACACCGGGGAGCTGTTTTTT
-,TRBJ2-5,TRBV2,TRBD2,CASTLAGGETQYF,TGTGCCAGCACTCTAGCGGGTGGGGAGACCCAGTACTTC
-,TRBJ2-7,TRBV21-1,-,CASKSGTSFTYEQYF,TGTGCCAGCAAGAGTGGGACTTCCTTCACCTACGAGCAGTACTTC
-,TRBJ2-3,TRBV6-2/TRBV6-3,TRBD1,CASSYRDRFTDTQYF,TGTGCCAGCAGTTACCGGGACAGATTCACAGATACGCAGTATTTT
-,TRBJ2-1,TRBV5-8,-,CASSPYNEQFF,TGTGCCAGCAGCCCATACAATGAGCAGTTCTTC
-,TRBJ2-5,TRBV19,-,CASSTGIQETQYF,TGTGCCAGTAGCACCGGGATCCAAGAGACCCAGTACTTC
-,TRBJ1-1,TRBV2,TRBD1,CASTPEYRGNAEAFF,TGTGCCAGCACCCCCGAATACAGGGGGAACGCTGAAGCTTTCTTT
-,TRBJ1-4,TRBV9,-,CASSEGGEYGNEKLFF,TGTGCCAGCAGCGAGGGCGGGGAATATGGTAATGAAAAACTGTTTTTT
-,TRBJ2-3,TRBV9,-,CASSVEEDTQYF,TGTGCCAGCAGCGTAGAGGAGGATACGCAGTATTTT